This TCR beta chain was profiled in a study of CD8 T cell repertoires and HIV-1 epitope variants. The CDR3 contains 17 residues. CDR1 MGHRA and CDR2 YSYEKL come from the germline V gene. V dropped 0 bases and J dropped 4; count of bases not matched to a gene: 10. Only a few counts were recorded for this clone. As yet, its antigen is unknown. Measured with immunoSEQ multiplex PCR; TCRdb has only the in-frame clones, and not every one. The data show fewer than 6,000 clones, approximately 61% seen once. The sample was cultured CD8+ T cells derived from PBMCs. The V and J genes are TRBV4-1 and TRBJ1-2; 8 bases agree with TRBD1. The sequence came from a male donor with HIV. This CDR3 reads CASSQDPQGAQSYGYTF. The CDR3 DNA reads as TGCGCCAGCAGCCAAGATCCGCAGGGGGCGCAAAGCTATGGCTACACCTTC.